Shown below are 19 T cell receptor beta chains from a single sample sequenced in a study of human T cells and chemical hapten exposure. TCRdb fed the RACE reads into MiXCR, producing one record per CDR3 protein. The sample includes tens of thousands of distinct CDR3 sequences, approximately 9% seen only once; the top ten take under 3.5%. Sample time point: patch test 2, 6 weeks after DPC sensitization. Treatment specified: therapeutic diphenylcyclopropenone sensitization with weekly scalp DPC. The source material was whole blood, sampled in connection with sensitization to the hapten diphenylcyclopropenone (DPC). The receptors were sampled from a woman between 50 and 59 years old with alopecia areata. Some clones in this sample may be carry-over from other donors' samples.

The genes are TRBV5-1 and TRBJ2-5, with D unclear. CDR1 SGHRS and CDR2 YFSETQ come from the germline V gene. The CDR3 covers 14 residues. With 0 bases removed from V and 2 bases from J, the gap between germline ends came to 8 bases. The CDR3 DNA reads as TGCGCCAGCAGCTTGGAGGGCAGTCAAGAGACCCAGTACTTC. Translation: CASSLEGSQETQYF.

This clonotype was detected only a few times. The rearrangement links TRBV7-3 to TRBJ1-2; D call uncertain. Germline assignment: CDR1 SGHTA and CDR2 FQGTGA. The CDR3 covers 13 residues. Trimming took off 5 bases at V and 4 bases at J, with 11 bases between the two ends. Here the CDR3 DNA reads TGTGCCAGCAGCCTGGACGGAGGCTATGGCTACACCTTC. As protein: CASSLDGGYGYTF.

The chain combines TRBV5-1 with TRBJ1-2; D ambiguous. Germline loops: CDR1 SGHRS, CDR2 YFSETQ. The CDR3 length is 14 residues. The V and J ends lost 4 bases and 6 bases respectively, with 16 bases between them. Here the CDR3 reads CASSITPGDNGYTF. In nucleotides, the CDR3 is TGCGCCAGCAGCATCACCCCCGGTGATAATGGCTACACCTTC.

The rearrangement joins TRBV5-4 to TRBJ1-6; tentative D call: TRBD1 (5 bases). Germline V gene data show CDR1 as SGHNT and CDR2 as YYREEE (reference sequence). The V and J ends lost 4 bases and 9 bases respectively, with 11 bases between them. The CDR3 loop spans 13 amino acids. CDR3 region: CASSPDRGSPLHF. The CDR3 nucleotides are TGTGCCAGCAGCCCGGATAGGGGTTCACCCCTCCACTTT.

The table lists this clonotype with a few counts. The chain couples TRBV5-1 to TRBJ1-2; the D is unclear. Trimming cost V 4 bases and J 6 bases, with 13 bases left between them. The CDR3 loop spans 13 amino acids. Looked up from germline, CDR1 is SGHRS and CDR2 is YFSETQ. CDR3 bases: TGCGCCAGCAGCACCGGAGGTCCTAATGGCTACACCTTC. Translated: CASSTGGPNGYTF.

This clonotype turned up a few times. The V gene is TRBV5-1, the J gene TRBJ1-1; D unresolved. The CDR3 totals 13 residues. V dropped 5 bases and J dropped 5 bases, with 13 bases sitting between them. CDR1 is SGHRS and CDR2 is YFSETQ in the germline V gene. CDR3 amino acids: CASRAEKGTEAFF. In nucleotides, the CDR3 is TGCGCCAGCAGGGCCGAGAAAGGGACTGAAGCTTTCTTT.

This clonotype was found many times. The rearrangement uses TRBV7-9 and TRBJ1-4, with 10 bases aligning to TRBD1. Germline CDR1 is SEHNR and CDR2 is FQNEAQ (reference sequence). V gave up 11 bases and J gave up 12 bases; unmatched junction bases: 12. This CDR3 has 13 amino acids. DNA of the CDR3: TGTGCCTCAGCGAGACAGGGGGCTTGGGAACTGTTTTTT. Translated: CASARQGAWELFF.

This clonotype was seen repeatedly, ten times or more. The chain has TRBV18 and TRBJ1-1; no clear D. CDR1 is KGHSH and CDR2 is LQKENI in the germline V gene. V lost 3 bases, J lost 8 bases, and 10 bases lay in between. There are 12 residues in the CDR3. DNA for the CDR3: TGTGCCAGCTCACCGGAAGGGAAGGAAGCTTTCTTT. As protein: CASSPEGKEAFF.

The chain links TRBV7-9 to TRBJ2-3; D unresolved. Germline V gene sequence: CDR1 SEHNR, CDR2 FQNEAQ (reference sequence). V gave up 6 bases and J gave up 3 bases, with 7 bases separating them. The CDR3 has 12 amino acids. The CDR3 bases are TGTGCCAGCAGGTTCTATACAGATACGCAGTATTTT. This codes for CASRFYTDTQYF. Full variable domain (outside the CDR3, taken from reference TRBV7-9 and TRBJ2-3): DTGVSQNPRHKITKRGQNVTFRCDPISEHNRLYWYRQTLGQGPEFLTYFQNEAQLEKSRLLSDRFSAERPKGSFSTLEIQRTEQGDSAMYLCASRFYTDTQYFGPGTRLTVL.

The genes are TRBV7-2 and TRBJ2-2, with 7 bases identical to TRBD2. Germline V gene data show CDR1 as SGHTA and CDR2 as FQGNSA. The CDR3 is made up of 16 amino acids. The trim removed 3 bases at V and 5 bases at J, leaving 9 bases unmatched. The CDR3 reads CASSFSAGDMTGELFF. CDR3 nucleotides: TGTGCCAGCAGCTTTAGTGCGGGAGACATGACCGGGGAGCTGTTTTTT. Together with reference TRBV7-2 and TRBJ2-2, the CDR3 gives the full variable domain: GAGVSQSPSNKVTEKGKDVELRCDPISGHTALYWYRQSLGQGLEFLIYFQGNSAPDKSGLPSDRFSAERTGGSVSTLTIQRTQQEDSAVYLCASSFSAGDMTGELFFGEGSRLTVL.

The rearrangement uses TRBV10-3 and TRBJ2-3; 8 nucleotides agree with TRBD2. The CDR3 has 16 amino acids. V shed 0 bases and J 2 bases; nucleotides not matched to a gene: 4. Germline-derived CDR1 and CDR2 are ENHRY and SYGVKD. The CDR3 sequence is CAISESTGGPTDTQYF. The CDR3 DNA reads as TGTGCCATCAGTGAGTCAACGGGGGGGCCCACAGATACGCAGTATTTT.

The V and J genes are TRBV21-1 and TRBJ1-1. TRBV21-1 is labeled a pseudogene. The CDR3 is 12 amino acids. CDR3 in DNA: TGTGCCAGCAGCAAAGGAGGCCCTGAAGCTTTCTTT. This translates into CASSKGGPEAFF.

This clonotype was observed many times. The CDR3 sequence is CASSLGSIPSNQPQHF. In DNA, the CDR3 is TGTGCCAGCAGCTTGGGTTCGATTCCAAGCAATCAGCCCCAGCATTTT. The V gene is TRBV5-5, the J gene TRBJ1-5; no firm D call. From germline, CDR1 is SGHKS and CDR2 YYEKEE (reference sequence). The V end lost 0 bases, the J end lost 1 base, and 11 bases lay between the germline ends. The CDR3 extends over 16 amino acids.

The sample holds many counts of this clonotype. This chain connects TRBV7-2 to TRBJ1-1; D is uncertain. CDR1 and CDR2 from the germline V gene are SGHTA and FQGNSA. The CDR3 loop spans 12 amino acids. V was trimmed by 3 bases and J by 4 bases, leaving 6 bases between them. This CDR3 reads CASSFPLTEAFF. The CDR3 bases are TGTGCCAGCAGCTTCCCACTCACTGAAGCTTTCTTT. The complete variable domain, with remaining parts taken from reference TRBV7-2 and TRBJ1-1, reads GAGVSQSPSNKVTEKGKDVELRCDPISGHTALYWYRQSLGQGLEFLIYFQGNSAPDKSGLPSDRFSAERTGGSVSTLTIQRTQQEDSAVYLCASSFPLTEAFFGQGTRLTVV.

The chain links TRBV19 to TRBJ1-5; perhaps TRBD1 as D (6 bases). The V gene's germline CDR1 is LNHDA and CDR2 SQIVND (reference sequence). The germline V and J ends were trimmed by 3 bases and 7 bases, with 13 bases remaining between them. This CDR3 has 14 amino acids. The CDR3 sequence is CASSIIGGGQPQHF. CDR3 nucleotides: TGTGCCAGTAGTATCATCGGGGGGGGCCAGCCCCAGCATTTT.

This chain joins TRBV28 and TRBJ1-1; 7 bases are a match to TRBD1. Germline-derived CDR1 and CDR2 are MDHEN and SYDVKM. Germline trimming cut 5 bases from V and 6 bases from J; bases unmatched to any gene: 9. The CDR3 runs 14 residues. In DNA, the CDR3 is TGTGCCAGCAGTCCCAGACAGGGTATGTCTGAAGCTTTCTTT. It is translated as CASSPRQGMSEAFF.

This clonotype was detected many times. The chain is built from TRBV2 and TRBJ1-1; D gene ambiguous. Trimming removed 10 bases at V and 4 bases at J, with 16 bases between. The germline CDR1 and CDR2 sequences are SNHLY and FYNNEI. This CDR3 is 13 amino acids long. CDR3 DNA: TGTGCCACCGAACCGGGTTGGGGCACTGAAGCTTTCTTT. Translated, it gives CATEPGWGTEAFF.

In this sample, this clonotype turned up many times. The rearrangement uses TRBV13 and TRBJ1-4; TRBD1 might be the D (5 bases). The ends were cut back, 4 bases at V and 8 bases at J, with 5 bases in the middle. Germline values: CDR1 PRHDT, CDR2 FYEKMQ (reference sequence). The CDR3 loop spans 11 amino acids. This chain's CDR3 is CASSSGEKLFF. The CDR3 DNA sequence: TGTGCCAGCAGCTCAGGGGAAAAACTGTTTTTT.

This clonotype has only one observation. The chain links TRBV10-3 to TRBJ1-1, with TRBD1 as a possible D gene (5 bases). This CDR3 comprises 12 residues. Trimming left V 6 bases short and J 4 bases short, with 9 bases between. CDR1 and CDR2 from the germline V gene are ENHRY and SYGVKD. Here the CDR3 DNA reads TGTGCCATCAGAGGGGAAGTCACTGAAGCTTTCTTT. This translates into CAIRGEVTEAFF.